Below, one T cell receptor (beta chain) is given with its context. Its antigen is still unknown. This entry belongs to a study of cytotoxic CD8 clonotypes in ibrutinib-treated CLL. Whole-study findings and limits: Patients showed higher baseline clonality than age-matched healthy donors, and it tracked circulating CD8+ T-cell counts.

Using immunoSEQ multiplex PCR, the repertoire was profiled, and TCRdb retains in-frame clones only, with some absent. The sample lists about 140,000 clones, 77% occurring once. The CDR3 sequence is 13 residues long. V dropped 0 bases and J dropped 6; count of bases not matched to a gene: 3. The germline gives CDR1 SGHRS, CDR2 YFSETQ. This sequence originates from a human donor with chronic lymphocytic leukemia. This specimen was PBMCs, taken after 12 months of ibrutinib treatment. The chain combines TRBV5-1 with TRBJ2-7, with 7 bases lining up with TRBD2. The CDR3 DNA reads TGCGCCAGCAGCTTGGGGTCGGGGGGCGAGCAGTACTTC. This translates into CASSLGSGGEQYF.